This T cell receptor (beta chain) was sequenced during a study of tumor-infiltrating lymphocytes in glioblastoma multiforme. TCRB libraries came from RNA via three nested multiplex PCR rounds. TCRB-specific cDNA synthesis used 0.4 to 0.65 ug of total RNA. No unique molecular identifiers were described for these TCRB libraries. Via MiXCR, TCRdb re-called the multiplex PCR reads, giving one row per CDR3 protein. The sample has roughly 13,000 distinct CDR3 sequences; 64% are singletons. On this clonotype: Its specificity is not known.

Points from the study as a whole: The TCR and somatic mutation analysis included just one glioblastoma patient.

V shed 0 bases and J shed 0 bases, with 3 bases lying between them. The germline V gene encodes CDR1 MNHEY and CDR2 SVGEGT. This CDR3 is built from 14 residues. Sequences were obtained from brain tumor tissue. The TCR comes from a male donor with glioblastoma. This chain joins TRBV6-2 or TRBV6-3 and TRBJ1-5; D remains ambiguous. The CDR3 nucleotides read TGTGCCAGCAGTTACTCGGCTAGCAATCAGCCCCAGCATTTT. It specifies CASSYSASNQPQHF.